This T cell receptor (beta chain) was found in a study of CD8+ T cells in alopecia areata. Study observations and caveats: Possibly as an HLA-related effect, TCR sharing across patients appeared less clear than in mice.

Treatment: oral pan-JAK inhibitor, 5-10 mg twice daily. Lesional scalp punch biopsies and peripheral blood were collected from alopecia areata patients. Investigators isolated RNA and reverse transcribed it into cDNA to act as the sequencing template. TCRdb's copy holds only in-frame clones and misses some; the assay was immunoSEQ multiplex PCR. The table lists approximately 18,000 clones, 59% of them singletons. This clone was picked up a small number of times. The antigen remains undetermined. This CDR3 comprises 15 residues. The germline gives CDR1 MNHEY, CDR2 SMNVEV (reference sequence). V was trimmed by 3 bases and J by 9 bases, leaving 17 bases between them.

The sequencing here drew on skin, taken at week 4, from a patient treated with tofacitinib. The chain recombines TRBV27 with TRBJ2-2; D is unclear. The origin of this receptor is a human donor with alopecia areata. The CDR3 DNA reads TGTGCCAGCAGTTTGAGTAGCAGACATTCCCGGGAGCTGTTTTTT. This codes for CASSLSSRHSRELFF.